Sequencing of this T cell receptor beta chain was carried out in a study of neoadjuvant anti-PD-1 for oral cavity cancer. Across the whole study: Nivolumab at 3 mg/kg was mostly given biweekly, three to four doses, pre-surgery.

Study-level results: Pretreatment Treg/Th17 ratio correlated inversely with post-treatment tumor clonality.

This CDR3 is 13 amino acids long. Germline V gives CDR1 KGHSH, CDR2 LQKENI. V lost 0 bases and J 4 bases, leaving 5 bases between the germline ends. This clone was observed a handful of times. The antigen remains undetermined. Sequencing used immunoSEQ multiplex PCR; TCRdb keeps in-frame clones, though not all of them. The sample records about 9,800 clones, around 64% being singletons. Time point defined: after neoadjuvant nivolumab, at surgical resection. These oral cavity squamous cell carcinomas were HPV-negative and locally advanced. The specimen was PBMCs, collected after nivolumab (anti-PD-1) treatment. The rearrangement links TRBV18 to TRBJ2-3; a possible D gene is TRBD2 (5 bases). The sequence was collected from a person aged 35 to 85 with oral cavity squamous cell carcinoma. CDR3 protein: CASSPPEADTQYF. As DNA, the CDR3 is TGTGCCAGCTCACCACCGGAGGCAGATACGCAGTATTTT.